Following are 9 T cell receptor beta chains from one sample sequenced in a study of PD-1 blockade in classical Hodgkin lymphoma. Generated by immunoSEQ multiplex PCR, the TCRdb table keeps only in-frame clones and is missing some. Of roughly 90,000 clones listed, 65% to 85% are singletons. Regarding time point: cycle 4 day 1 (C4D1), after six to seven weeks of nivolumab. Every patient had relapsed following autologous stem cell transplantation, and cohorts differed in brentuximab vedotin exposure. The sample was peripheral blood mononuclear cells (PBMCs), taken before the fourth cycle of nivolumab. The receptors come from a human donor with classical Hodgkin lymphoma.

This clone was counted once. The CDR3 nucleotides are TGTGCCAGCAGCTTAGCAGGCCAGGGGTGGGATGGCTACACCTTC. Its protein is CASSLAGQGWDGYTF. This chain joins TRBV7-9 and TRBJ1-2; perhaps TRBD1 as D (6 bases). Per the germline V gene, CDR1 is SEHNR and CDR2 is FQNEAQ (reference sequence). Trimming pared 0 bases from V and 6 bases from J, leaving 14 bases between. The CDR3 covers 15 residues.

This clone was counted only a few times. This CDR3 is CASSKGLAGDNEQFF. The CDR3 region has the DNA TGCGCCAGCAGCAAAGGACTAGCGGGGGACAATGAGCAGTTCTTC. The chain joins TRBV5-1 to TRBJ2-1, with 13 bases lining up with TRBD2. Looked up from germline, CDR1 is SGHRS and CDR2 is YFSETQ. V dropped 4 bases and J dropped 5; count of bases not matched to a gene: 3. The CDR3 is made up of 15 amino acids.

The CDR3 DNA reads TGCGCCAGCAGCTTGGCGCCGACAGGGAGATCAGATACGCAGTATTTT. This sequence encodes CASSLAPTGRSDTQYF. The chain has TRBV5-1 and TRBJ2-3; TRBD1 aligns across 7 bases. CDR3 length equals 16 residues. Per germline, CDR1 SGHRS and CDR2 YFSETQ. The V and J ends lost 0 bases and 4 bases, in that order; junction bases with no gene match: 8.

J is TRBJ1-1 and V is TRBV18; maybe TRBD1 (5 bases). Trimming left V 0 bases short and J 3 bases short, with 8 bases between. CDR3 length: 14 residues. Germline V lookup: CDR1 KGHSH, CDR2 LQKENI. CDR3 in DNA: TGTGCCAGCTCACCACCGTTGGGGGACACTGAAGCTTTCTTT. Protein: CASSPPLGDTEAFF.

A few counts support this clone. V gene TRBV7-6 combines with J gene TRBJ2-3; maybe TRBD1 (5 bases). The CDR3 contains 13 residues. Germline CDR1 is SGHVS and CDR2 is FNYEAQ. V lost 0 bases and J 4 bases, leaving 5 bases between the germline ends. CDR3 coding DNA: TGTGCCAGCAGCTTAGCAGGGGCAGATACGCAGTATTTT. Amino acids: CASSLAGADTQYF.

This clone has only a few counts. The rearrangement uses TRBV5-4 and TRBJ2-2; D unresolved. Germline V gene sequence: CDR1 SGHNT, CDR2 YYREEE (reference sequence). V dropped 4 bases and J dropped 6 bases, with 10 bases sitting between them. The CDR3 length is 13 residues. The CDR3 DNA sequence: TGTGCCAGCAGCCTCCCTCCCGCCGGGGAGCTGTTTTTT. Protein sequence: CASSLPPAGELFF.

The chain combines TRBV7-8 with TRBJ2-7, with 8 bases lining up with TRBD2. The V segment lost 5 bases and the J segment 3 bases; nucleotides outside the gene matches: 15. CDR1 and CDR2 from the germline V gene are SGHVS and FQNEAQ. The CDR3 is made up of 17 amino acids. CDR3 nucleotide sequence: TGTGCCAGCAGCCGGGACGAGGTAGCGGGGAGGCTCTACGAGCAGTACTTC. Translation: CASSRDEVAGRLYEQYF.

This clone came up once. CDR3 sequence: CAISRQGAAGNTIYF. The CDR3 DNA follows: TGTGCCATCAGTCGACAGGGGGCGGCTGGAAACACCATATATTTT. V usage is TRBV10-3 and J usage is TRBJ1-3, with 10 bases aligning to TRBD1. Germline CDR1 ENHRY, CDR2 SYGVKD. The CDR3 extends over 15 amino acids. The V gene end was trimmed by 5 bases and the J gene end by 2 bases; junction bases not matched to a gene: 3.

V and J are TRBV7-2 and TRBJ2-1; TRBD2 matches 10 bases. With 5 bases clipped from V and 8 bases from J, the junction kept 9 bases outside the gene matches. Per germline, CDR1 SGHTA and CDR2 FQGNSA. There are 15 residues in the CDR3. CDR3: CASSPRASGSYEQFF. DNA for the CDR3: TGTGCCAGCAGCCCCCGGGCTAGCGGGAGTTATGAGCAGTTCTTC.